The entry below gives a single TCR beta chain sequence along with its context. This clonotype has just a few counts. Its antigen is currently not known. The sample holds no much larger clone one base away, and base qualities are not on file. This specimen comes from a study of identical twins (dated by TCRdb to the mid-2010s). Regarding the study in general: TCR alpha and beta repertoires from monozygotic twins, unrelated adults of various ages and cord blood were deep-sequenced to test whether fetal clonotypes persist. Replicate twin experiments were performed at different times using different library preparation protocols to rule out contamination.

Libraries were prepared through 5' RACE. Data came from an Illumina HiSeq 2000. Template switching added a universal primer binding site, and the final cDNA carried a unique molecular identifier that allowed TCR cDNA molecules to be counted accurately. First-strand cDNA for TCR alpha and beta chains was synthesized from specific primers in the conserved constant-segment region. Each cDNA library was double barcoded, with a SMART-Mk sample barcode plus Illumina barcodes, to control for contamination. TruSeq adapter sequences and Illumina sample barcodes were added in two successive PCR steps. TCR alpha and beta cDNA libraries were sequenced on the Illumina HiSeq platform with custom primers. Processing in the source paper ran as follows. Unique molecular identifiers were extracted from raw reads with MiGEC, and CDR3 positions were determined with MiXCR. Recombination models were inferred per individual with the repgenHMM and IGoR tools using an EM algorithm. The tcR package in R was used for shared clonotype analysis, with sharing normalized by the product of cloneset sizes. To study raw recombination free of thymic and clonal selection effects, out-of-frame nonproductive sequences were analyzed. Clones were called with MiXCR by TCRdb after fastp trimmed the public reads at Q25, and only in-frame beta chains were retained. For every CDR3 protein sequence, its rows merge into one entry that carries the most common genes and DNA. The V and J calls reflect TCRdb's pipeline rather than the authors' work. In this sample the table shows under 300,000 distinct CDR3 sequences, about 12% of which occur a single time. About 3.9% of the sample lies in the top ten.

All donors were healthy Caucasians. The twin cohort comprised three pairs of female monozygotic twins, all aged about 18 to 30 years. Miltenyi CD45RO+ enrichment and human naive T-cell isolation kits were used to isolate memory (CD45RO+) and naive T cells from PBMC. Study-level results and caveats: Conclusions relied on cross-sectional statistical analysis, since the same donors could not be followed over many years. The excess sharing between twins in beta out-of-frame sequences was weaker because fewer shared sequences reduced the signal-to-noise ratio. Compared with coincidental sharing between unrelated individuals, out-of-frame TCR alpha sequences shared between twins showed an excess of sequences with low generation probability. Out-of-frame TCR alpha sharing in monozygotic twins was systematically underestimated by recombination models, whereas sharing between unrelated individuals was in agreement with the recombination models. Zero-insertion analyses could be partly confounded by invariant T cells such as MAIT and iNKT, although diverse VJ usage argued against such confounding for most clonotypes. Fewer insertions were carried by abundant cord blood beta clonotypes, a similar but weaker trend appeared in young adult naive repertoires, and no such trend appeared in memory repertoires.

These same records also appear under a second study, on yellow fever vaccine responses in identical twins. The second study's paper adds: The authors reported that the T cell response to vaccination in identical twins appeared partly convergent and partly personalized. In identical twins, the study followed T cell clones that responded to the vaccine with precision.

What was sequenced was memory (CD45RO+) T cells sorted from blood. The cell subset or site label for this specimen denotes: CD45RO+ enriched T cells. The receptor was derived from a woman under 30 in good health.

At the DNA level, the sequence is TGTGCCAGCAGACAGGGGGGTAACATTCAGTACTTC. It translates as CASRQGGNIQYF. The chain employs TRBV12-3 or TRBV12-4 and TRBJ2-4; TRBD1 agrees with 8 junctional bases. From the cysteine up to the phenylalanine, the CDR3 has a length of 12 residues. Only the CDR3 DNA stays, 36 bases, in frame from base 1. Relative to germline, V is missing 6 bases and J is missing 7 bases, with 2 bases of the junction outside any gene match.